The 20 T cell receptor beta chains in this list originate from one sample, sequenced in a study of cytomegalovirus exposure and HLA in healthy donors. In the PCR, 60 Vbeta and 13 Jbeta primers were used. Assay: immunoSEQ multiplex PCR; the TCRdb copy retains only in-frame clones and omits some. The sample records approximately 160,000 clones, around 80% being singletons. Sequences were obtained from PBMCs. These receptors originate from a woman in her thirties in good health and CMV-seropositive.

This chain uses TRBV5-1 with TRBJ1-4; D gene uncertain. The CDR3 runs 14 residues. Germline CDR1 and CDR2: SGHRS and YFSETQ. V was clipped by 6 bases and J by 0 bases, with 9 bases between them. The CDR3 reads CASKVQATNEKLFF. CDR3 bases: TGCGCCAGCAAGGTGCAGGCAACTAATGAAAAACTGTTTTTT.

The genes are TRBV19 and TRBJ2-3, with unresolved D. Trimming took off 5 bases at V and 4 bases at J, with 13 bases between the two ends. The CDR3 runs 14 residues. CDR1 is LNHDA and CDR2 is SQIVND in the germline V gene (reference sequence). CDR3 region: CASSQQRGSDTQYF. In DNA, the CDR3 is TGTGCCAGTAGTCAGCAACGAGGCTCAGATACGCAGTATTTT.

This clone was detected a few times. This chain uses TRBV5-8 with TRBJ2-7; no clear D gene. The V end lost 2 bases, the J end lost 3 bases, and 6 bases lay between the germline ends. This CDR3 is 12 amino acids long. Germline V gene sequence: CDR1 SGHTS, CDR2 YDEGEE. The CDR3 protein is CASSFTDYEQYF. The CDR3 nucleotides read TGTGCCAGCAGCTTTACAGACTACGAGCAGTACTTC.

This chain's CDR3 is CASTQQGSGTEAFF. DNA for the CDR3: TGTGCCAGTACTCAACAGGGTTCTGGCACTGAAGCTTTCTTT. The chain joins TRBV19 to TRBJ1-1; possibly TRBD1 for D (6 bases). Deletions cut 7 bases from V and 4 bases from J, with 16 bases between. CDR1 and CDR2 from the germline V gene are LNHDA and SQIVND (reference sequence). This CDR3 has 14 amino acids. The full variable domain, its missing parts supplied by reference TRBV19 and TRBJ1-1, is DGGITQSPKYLFRKEGQNVTLSCEQNLNHDAMYWYRQDPGQGLRLIYYSQIVNDFQKGDIAEGYSVSREKKESFPLTVTSAQKNPTAFYLCASTQQGSGTEAFFGQGTRLTVV.

The genes are TRBV6-6 and TRBJ2-1; D not resolved. This CDR3 has 15 amino acids. Looked up from germline, CDR1 is MNHNY and CDR2 is SVGAGI (reference sequence). V lost 0 bases, J lost 8 bases, and 14 bases lay in between. The CDR3 region has the DNA TGTGCCAGCAGTTACTCTGCGGAGAGGTGGGATGAGCAGTTCTTC. Translated: CASSYSAERWDEQFF.

This chain joins TRBV12-5 and TRBJ2-2; D is possibly TRBD2 (5 bases). Germline CDR1 and CDR2: LGHNT and FRNRAP. The CDR3 extends over 15 amino acids. Trimming shortened V by 5 bases and J by 6 bases, and 16 bases separated the two germline ends. The CDR3 sequence is CASGPPGMVAGELFF. The CDR3 DNA reads TGTGCTAGTGGTCCCCCCGGGATGGTGGCCGGGGAGCTGTTTTTT.

The chain joins TRBV28 to TRBJ2-5; perhaps TRBD1 as D (5 bases). The CDR3 is 14 residues long. CDR1 is MDHEN, CDR2 SYDVKM, per germline. Between the trimmed V and J ends, which lost 3 bases and 1 base, there was a span of 9 bases. The CDR3 here is CASSLTDVQETQYF. The CDR3 bases are TGTGCCAGCAGTTTGACAGACGTCCAAGAGACCCAGTACTTC.

A single count supports this clone. V and J are TRBV28 and TRBJ2-2; 11 bases are a match to TRBD1. Germline CDR1 and CDR2: MDHEN and SYDVKM. J gave up 3 bases and V 6 bases, and 3 bases lay outside the gene matches. The CDR3 totals 15 residues. The CDR3 reads CASSRDRGDTGELFF. CDR3 nucleotides: TGTGCCAGCAGCCGGGACAGGGGGGACACCGGGGAGCTGTTTTTT.

CDR3 residues: CASSIASGRAVNNEQFF. The CDR3 DNA follows: TGTGCCAGTAGTATAGCTAGCGGGAGGGCCGTGAACAATGAGCAGTTCTTC. The V call is TRBV19, the J call TRBJ2-1; 12 bases map to TRBD2. J gave up 5 bases and V 1 base, and 6 bases lay outside the gene matches. The germline V gene has CDR1 LNHDA and CDR2 SQIVND (reference sequence). The CDR3 runs 17 residues.

V and J are TRBV27 and TRBJ1-2; unclear D gene. Germline lookup yields CDR1 MNHEY and CDR2 SMNVEV (reference sequence). The V and J ends lost 4 bases and 4 bases respectively, with 10 bases between them. This CDR3 comprises 13 residues. CDR3 amino acids: CASSSKEAYGYTF. The CDR3 nucleotides read TGTGCCAGCAGTTCTAAGGAGGCCTATGGCTACACCTTC.

The chain carries TRBV7-9 and TRBJ2-7; the match to TRBD2 covers 13 bases. This CDR3 has 17 amino acids. Germline V gene data show CDR1 as SEHNR and CDR2 as FQNEAQ (reference sequence). V lost 1 base to trimming and J lost 0 bases; unmatched junction nucleotides: 3. This CDR3 reads CASSLGLAGGLSYEQYF. CDR3 bases: TGTGCCAGCAGCTTAGGACTAGCGGGAGGTCTCTCCTACGAGCAGTACTTC.

The chain joins TRBV30 to TRBJ2-3; 9 bases agree with TRBD2. The CDR3 has 14 amino acids. V trimming: 5 bases; J trimming: 5 bases; junction bases outside the gene matches: 8. Germline V gene data show CDR1 as GTSNPN and CDR2 as SVGIG (reference sequence). The CDR3: CAWDEAGGIDTQYF. Written as DNA, the CDR3 is TGTGCCTGGGACGAAGCGGGAGGAATAGATACGCAGTATTTT.

The CDR3 protein is CASSQERPGLAGTDTQYF. The CDR3, as DNA: TGTGCCAGCAGTCAAGAAAGACCGGGACTAGCGGGCACAGATACGCAGTATTTT. The V call is TRBV6-1, the J call TRBJ2-3; 11 nucleotides line up with TRBD2. V shed 5 bases and J 1 base; nucleotides not matched to a gene: 11. CDR1 and CDR2 from the germline V gene are MNHNS and SASEGT. The CDR3 length is 18 residues.

The gene calls are TRBV5-6 and TRBJ2-7, with 7 bases matching TRBD1. This CDR3 is built from 14 residues. The J segment lost 3 bases and the V segment lost 3 bases, leaving 6 bases of the junction unmatched. The V gene's germline CDR1 is SGHDT and CDR2 YYEEEE. The CDR3 bases are TGTGCCAGCAGCTCCGGGACAGCGATCTACGAGCAGTACTTC. Its protein product is CASSSGTAIYEQYF. Using reference TRBV5-6 and TRBJ2-7 for the parts outside the CDR3, the full variable domain is DAGVTQSPTHLIKTRGQQVTLRCSPKSGHDTVSWYQQALGQGPQFIFQYYEEEERQRGNFPDRFSGHQFPNYSSELNVNALLLGDSALYLCASSSGTAIYEQYFGPGTRLTVT.

The rearrangement joins TRBV7-2 to TRBJ2-6; D may be TRBD1 (6 bases). The CDR3 runs 16 residues. Germline assignment: CDR1 SGHTA and CDR2 FQGNSA. V lost 5 bases and J lost 2, with 13 bases in between. CDR3 DNA sequence: TGTGCCAGCAGCCCTGGGGCAGGGGCTGGGGCCAACGTCCTGACTTTC. This gives the protein CASSPGAGAGANVLTF.

The chain combines TRBV19 with TRBJ1-2, with 7 bases lining up with TRBD1. CDR1 is LNHDA and CDR2 is SQIVND in the germline V gene (reference sequence). V dropped 0 bases and J dropped 0; count of bases not matched to a gene: 13. This CDR3 has 19 amino acids. CDR3 protein: CASSIEKRNRGASNYGYTF. CDR3 DNA: TGTGCCAGTAGTATAGAAAAGAGGAACAGGGGCGCTTCTAACTATGGCTACACCTTC.

The V and J genes are TRBV30 and TRBJ2-4; D not certain. V was pared by 5 bases and J by 8 bases, with 10 bases between. The CDR3 sequence is 11 residues long. The germline gives CDR1 GTSNPN, CDR2 SVGIG (reference sequence). As DNA, the CDR3 is TGTGCCTGGCGGCAGGTGGACATTCAGTACTTC. This codes for CAWRQVDIQYF.

This clone was counted between two and nine times. The V and J genes are TRBV6-5 and TRBJ2-3; tentative D call: TRBD1 (5 bases). Germline loops: CDR1 MNHEY, CDR2 SVGAGI. This CDR3 region has 14 residues. V dropped 5 bases and J dropped 5 bases, with 14 bases sitting between them. The CDR3 here is CASSIQGIIDTQYF. In DNA, the CDR3 is TGTGCCAGCAGTATCCAGGGTATCATAGATACGCAGTATTTT.

The chain employs TRBV28 and TRBJ2-3; D might be TRBD1 (5 bases). The CDR3 consists of 14 residues. V shed 6 bases and J shed 4 bases, with 14 bases lying between them. Germline CDR1 is MDHEN and CDR2 is SYDVKM. The DNA for the CDR3 is TGTGCCAGCAGCCAACCCCTAGGGGCAGATACGCAGTATTTT. Translation: CASSQPLGADTQYF.

J is TRBJ2-3 and V is TRBV7-9; TRBD1 might be the D (5 bases). The CDR3 spans 14 residues. Germline assignment: CDR1 SEHNR and CDR2 FQNEAQ (reference sequence). Trimming pared 3 bases from V and 5 bases from J, leaving 12 bases between. The CDR3 is CASSLGQERDTQYF. DNA of the CDR3: TGTGCCAGCAGCTTGGGGCAGGAACGAGATACGCAGTATTTT.